These 20 T cell receptor beta chains share one sample of origin, sequenced in a study of shared clonotypes between healthy human individuals. Assay used: immunoSEQ multiplex PCR; TCRdb lists only in-frame clones, some missing. The table lists hundreds of thousands of clones, around 96% of them singletons. The naive CD8 fraction comprised CD45RO-negative cells positively selected for CCR7 and excluded terminally differentiated effector memory CD45RA+ cells. What was sequenced was naive CD8+ T cells sorted from blood. These receptors originate from a young woman in good health.

The chain links TRBV28 to TRBJ2-3; D uncertain. The CDR3 has 10 residues. Looked up from germline, CDR1 is MDHEN and CDR2 is SYDVKM. The ends were cut back, 8 bases at V and 1 base at J, with 1 base in the middle. CDR3 protein: CASGTDTQYF. CDR3 sequence (DNA): TGTGCCAGCGGCACAGATACGCAGTATTTT.

V and J are TRBV4-1 and TRBJ2-7; 8 bases line up with TRBD1. V gave up 3 bases and J gave up 10 bases; unmatched junction bases: 2. Germline lookup yields CDR1 MGHRA and CDR2 YSYEKL. The CDR3 has 11 amino acids. The DNA for the CDR3 is TGCGCCAGCAGCCAGGGACAGGTTCAGTACTTC. This encodes CASSQGQVQYF.

The gene calls are TRBV4-1 and TRBJ2-7; D not certain. V was pared by 0 bases and J by 0 bases, with 9 bases between. The CDR3 is 15 residues long. Germline values: CDR1 MGHRA, CDR2 YSYEKL. DNA for the CDR3: TGCGCCAGCAGCCAAGAAGGAACGAACTCCTACGAGCAGTACTTC. It specifies CASSQEGTNSYEQYF.

In regard to this clone: Different DNA sequences within this sample yield the same CDR3. The V call is TRBV28, the J call TRBJ2-7; a weak D match, TRBD1 (6 bases). There are 14 residues in the CDR3. Trimming took 3 bases from V and 4 from J, leaving 13 bases between them. CDR1 MDHEN and CDR2 SYDVKM come from the germline V gene. The CDR3 bases are TGTGCCAGCAGTTTGCCGGACAGTTCTTACGAGCAGTACTTC. It specifies CASSLPDSSYEQYF. The whole variable domain, filled in from reference TRBV28 and TRBJ2-7, reads DVKVTQSSRYLVKRTGEKVFLECVQDMDHENMFWYRQDPGLGLRLIYFSYDVKMKEKGDIPEGYSVSREKKERFSLILESASTNQTSMYLCASSLPDSSYEQYFGPGTRLTVT.

The chain is built from TRBV15 and TRBJ2-3, with 7 bases identical to TRBD1. This CDR3 has 16 amino acids. The trim removed 6 bases at V and 3 bases at J, leaving 12 bases unmatched. The germline gives CDR1 LNHNV, CDR2 YYDKDF (reference sequence). CDR3 bases: TGTGCCACCAGTAACCGACAGGGATATCCTACAGATACGCAGTATTTT. It encodes CATSNRQGYPTDTQYF.

The V gene is TRBV20-1, the J gene TRBJ2-2, with unresolved D. Looked up from germline, CDR1 is DFQATT and CDR2 is SNEGSKA (reference sequence). Trimming removed 3 bases at V and 5 bases at J, with 4 bases between. The CDR3 spans 11 residues. Here the CDR3 reads CSASFTGELFF. The CDR3 coding sequence is TGCAGTGCTAGTTTTACCGGGGAGCTGTTTTTT.

V usage is TRBV11-2 and J usage is TRBJ2-7; 11 nucleotides align to TRBD2. The CDR3 consists of 17 residues. From germline, CDR1 is SGHAT and CDR2 FQNNGV. V lost 0 bases to trimming and J lost 3 bases; unmatched junction nucleotides: 7. The CDR3 loop reads CASSLDRRTSGFYEQYF. The CDR3 DNA is TGTGCCAGCAGCTTAGATCGGAGGACTAGCGGGTTCTACGAGCAGTACTTC.

The J gene is TRBJ1-1, the V gene TRBV25-1, with no clear D. The CDR3 is made up of 14 amino acids. The germline V and J ends were trimmed by 1 base and 1 base, with 7 bases remaining between them. Germline V gene lookup returns CDR1 MGHDK and CDR2 SYGVNS. CDR3: CASSELSPNTEAFF. The CDR3 nucleotides are TGTGCCAGCAGTGAATTGTCACCGAACACTGAAGCTTTCTTT. Variable domain in full (rest from reference TRBV25-1 and TRBJ1-1): EADIYQTPRYLVIGTGKKITLECSQTMGHDKMYWYQQDPGMELHLIHYSYGVNSTEKGDLSSESTVSRIRTEHFPLTLESARPSHTSQYLCASSELSPNTEAFFGQGTRLTVV.

This rearrangement joins TRBV27 to TRBJ2-2; possible D gene TRBD1, 5 bases. The CDR3 covers 13 residues. V was cut by 7 bases and J by 6 bases, with 12 bases left in between. Germline loops: CDR1 MNHEY, CDR2 SMNVEV (reference sequence). The CDR3 nucleotides are TGTGCCAGCAAATTGGCAGGGCCCGGGGAGCTGTTTTTT. The encoded protein is CASKLAGPGELFF.

This clone is a singleton in its sample. This sequence joins TRBV11-2 and TRBJ2-5; tentative D call: TRBD2 (5 bases). TRBJ2-7 matches the DNA end more closely, so the J call is doubtful. The CDR3 loop spans 13 amino acids. CDR1 is SGHAT, CDR2 FQNNGV, per germline. The CDR3 region is CASSLTEDHEQYF. The CDR3 DNA reads as TGTGCCAGCAGCCTCACGGAGGACCACGAGCAGTACTTC.

The V gene is TRBV28, the J gene TRBJ1-6; D might be TRBD1 (6 bases). Germline V gene data show CDR1 as MDHEN and CDR2 as SYDVKM. Trimming removed 4 bases from V and 9 bases from J, with 13 bases in between. CDR3 length equals 14 residues. In DNA form, the CDR3 reads TGTGCCAGCAGTTACGTCAGGGGTTTTTCACCCCTCCACTTT. Its protein is CASSYVRGFSPLHF.

This chain connects TRBV27 to TRBJ2-7; D is ambiguous. This CDR3 comprises 14 residues. Germline lookup yields CDR1 MNHEY and CDR2 SMNVEV (reference sequence). Trimming took off 0 bases at V and 3 bases at J, with 9 bases between the two ends. The CDR3 is CASSLSWTGYEQYF. For the CDR3, the DNA is TGTGCCAGCAGTTTATCTTGGACGGGCTACGAGCAGTACTTC.

This clone has just one count. The V call is TRBV6-5, the J call TRBJ2-2; 12 nucleotides match TRBD2. Germline assignment: CDR1 MNHEY and CDR2 SVGAGI. V was clipped by 0 bases and J by 7 bases; unmatched bases: 0. The CDR3 totals 15 residues. CDR3 loop: CASSYSTSGGGELFF. The CDR3 bases are TGTGCCAGCAGTTACTCGACTAGCGGGGGCGGGGAGCTGTTTTTT.

This clone is a singleton in its sample. The chain carries TRBV4-1 and TRBJ1-1; TRBD1 aligns across 7 bases. There are 16 residues in the CDR3. V lost 0 bases and J lost 0; bases outside the gene matches: 4. Germline values: CDR1 MGHRA, CDR2 YSYEKL. The CDR3 DNA reads as TGCGCCAGCAGCCAAGACGCGACAGGGATGAACACTGAAGCTTTCTTT. Its protein is CASSQDATGMNTEAFF.

About this clone itself: Different DNA sequences within this sample yield the same CDR3. The rearrangement uses TRBV28 and TRBJ1-2; 7 bases agree with TRBD1. Per the germline V gene, CDR1 is MDHEN and CDR2 is SYDVKM. Trimming cost V 5 bases and J 2 bases; bases outside gene matches: 5. This CDR3 is 14 amino acids long. CDR3 sequence: CASSLTGLNYGYTF. The CDR3 DNA reads TGTGCCAGCAGTCTGACAGGGTTGAACTATGGCTACACCTTC.

This clone was seen once. The chain combines TRBV11-3 with TRBJ2-7, with 7 bases matching TRBD2. This CDR3 is built from 15 residues. Germline V gene lookup returns CDR1 SGHNT and CDR2 YENEEA. V shed 7 bases and J 5 bases; nucleotides not matched to a gene: 14. CDR3 region: CASTAKGLGLNEQYF. The CDR3 DNA sequence: TGTGCCAGCACTGCAAAAGGACTAGGACTTAACGAGCAGTACTTC.

The chain uses TRBV4-1 and TRBJ1-1, with 7 bases that match TRBD1. The CDR3 contains 16 residues. With 2 bases clipped from V and 3 bases from J, the junction kept 9 bases outside the gene matches. Germline V lookup: CDR1 MGHRA, CDR2 YSYEKL. The CDR3 here is CASSQSLLTGYTEAFF. The CDR3 DNA follows: TGCGCCAGCAGCCAATCCCTCCTGACAGGGTACACTGAAGCTTTCTTT.

The rearrangement uses TRBV28 and TRBJ2-7; 11 bases line up with TRBD2. J gave up 0 bases and V 8 bases, and 6 bases lay outside the gene matches. This CDR3 spans 15 amino acids. CDR1 and CDR2 (germline): MDHEN, SYDVKM. CDR3 residues: CASRYGLAGSYEQYF. CDR3 bases: TGTGCCAGCCGTTATGGACTAGCGGGCTCCTACGAGCAGTACTTC.

The chain uses TRBV15 and TRBJ2-5; weak D call: TRBD2 (6 bases). Germline V gene data show CDR1 as LNHNV and CDR2 as YYDKDF (reference sequence). The V end lost 3 bases, the J end lost 5 bases, and 16 bases lay between the germline ends. CDR3 length: 15 residues. The chain's CDR3 is CATSRIDSGPETQYF. In nucleotides, the CDR3 is TGTGCCACCAGCAGGATAGATAGCGGCCCGGAGACCCAGTACTTC.

The rearrangement links TRBV27 to TRBJ2-7; TRBD1 might be the D (6 bases). V was cut by 8 bases and J by 4 bases, with 15 bases left in between. The V gene's germline CDR1 is MNHEY and CDR2 SMNVEV (reference sequence). CDR3 length: 13 amino acids. The DNA for the CDR3 is TGTGCCAGCGGGCTTCAGGGGCCTTACGAGCAGTACTTC. Its translation is CASGLQGPYEQYF.